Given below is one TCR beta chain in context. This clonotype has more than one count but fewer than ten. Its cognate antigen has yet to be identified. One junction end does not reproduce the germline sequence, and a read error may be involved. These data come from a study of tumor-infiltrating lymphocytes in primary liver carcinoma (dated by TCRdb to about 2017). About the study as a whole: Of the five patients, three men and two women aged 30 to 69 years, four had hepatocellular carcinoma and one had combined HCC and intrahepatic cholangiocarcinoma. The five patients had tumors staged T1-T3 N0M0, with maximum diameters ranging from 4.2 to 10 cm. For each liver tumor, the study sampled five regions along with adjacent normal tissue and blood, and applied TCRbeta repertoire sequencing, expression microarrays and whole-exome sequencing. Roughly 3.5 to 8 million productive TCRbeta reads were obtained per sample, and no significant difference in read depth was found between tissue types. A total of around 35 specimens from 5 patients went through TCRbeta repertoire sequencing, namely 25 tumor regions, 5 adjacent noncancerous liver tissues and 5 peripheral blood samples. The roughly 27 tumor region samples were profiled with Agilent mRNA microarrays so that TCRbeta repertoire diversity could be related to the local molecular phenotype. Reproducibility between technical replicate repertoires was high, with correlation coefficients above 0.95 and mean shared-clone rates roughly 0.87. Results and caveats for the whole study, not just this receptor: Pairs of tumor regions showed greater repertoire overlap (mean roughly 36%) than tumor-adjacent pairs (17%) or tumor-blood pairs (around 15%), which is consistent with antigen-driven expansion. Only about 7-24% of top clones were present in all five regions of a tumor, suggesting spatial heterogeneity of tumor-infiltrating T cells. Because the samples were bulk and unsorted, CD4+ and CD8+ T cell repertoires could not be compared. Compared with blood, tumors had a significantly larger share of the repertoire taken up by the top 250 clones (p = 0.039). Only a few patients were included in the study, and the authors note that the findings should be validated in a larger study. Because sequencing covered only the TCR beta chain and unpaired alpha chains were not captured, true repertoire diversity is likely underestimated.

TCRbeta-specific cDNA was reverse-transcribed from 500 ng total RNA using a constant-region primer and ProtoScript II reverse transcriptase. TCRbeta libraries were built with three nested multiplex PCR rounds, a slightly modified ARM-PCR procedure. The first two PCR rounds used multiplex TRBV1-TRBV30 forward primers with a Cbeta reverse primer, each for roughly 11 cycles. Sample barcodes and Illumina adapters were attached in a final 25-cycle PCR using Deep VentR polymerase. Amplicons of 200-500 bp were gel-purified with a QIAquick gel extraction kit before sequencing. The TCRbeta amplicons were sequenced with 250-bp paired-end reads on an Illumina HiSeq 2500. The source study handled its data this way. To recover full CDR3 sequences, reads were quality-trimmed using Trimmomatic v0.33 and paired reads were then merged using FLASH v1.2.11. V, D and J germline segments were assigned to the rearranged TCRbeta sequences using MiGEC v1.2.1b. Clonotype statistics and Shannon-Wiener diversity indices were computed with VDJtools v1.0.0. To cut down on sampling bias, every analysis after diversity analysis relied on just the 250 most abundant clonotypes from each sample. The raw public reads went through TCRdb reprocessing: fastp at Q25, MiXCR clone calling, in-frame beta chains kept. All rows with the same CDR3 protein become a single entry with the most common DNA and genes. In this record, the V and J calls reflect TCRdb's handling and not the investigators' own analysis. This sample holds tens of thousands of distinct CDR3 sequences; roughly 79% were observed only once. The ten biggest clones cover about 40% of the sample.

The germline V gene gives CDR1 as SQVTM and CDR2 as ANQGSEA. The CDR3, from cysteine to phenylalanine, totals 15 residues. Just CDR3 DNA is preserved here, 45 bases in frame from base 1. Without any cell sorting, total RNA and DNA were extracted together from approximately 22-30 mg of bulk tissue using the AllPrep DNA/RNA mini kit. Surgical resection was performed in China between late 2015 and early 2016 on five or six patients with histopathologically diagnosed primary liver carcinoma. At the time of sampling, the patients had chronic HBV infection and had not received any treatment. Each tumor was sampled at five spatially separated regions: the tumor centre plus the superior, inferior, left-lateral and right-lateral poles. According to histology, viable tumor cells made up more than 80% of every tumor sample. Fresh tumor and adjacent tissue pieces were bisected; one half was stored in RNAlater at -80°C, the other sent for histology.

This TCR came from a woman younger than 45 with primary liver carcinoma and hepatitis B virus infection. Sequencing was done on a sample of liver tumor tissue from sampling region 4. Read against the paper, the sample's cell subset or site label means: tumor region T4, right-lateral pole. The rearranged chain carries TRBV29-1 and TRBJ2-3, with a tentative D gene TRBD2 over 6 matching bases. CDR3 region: CSAAGISGSTDTQYF. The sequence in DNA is TGCAGCGCCGCAGGGATTAGCGGTAGCACAGATACGCAATATTTT.